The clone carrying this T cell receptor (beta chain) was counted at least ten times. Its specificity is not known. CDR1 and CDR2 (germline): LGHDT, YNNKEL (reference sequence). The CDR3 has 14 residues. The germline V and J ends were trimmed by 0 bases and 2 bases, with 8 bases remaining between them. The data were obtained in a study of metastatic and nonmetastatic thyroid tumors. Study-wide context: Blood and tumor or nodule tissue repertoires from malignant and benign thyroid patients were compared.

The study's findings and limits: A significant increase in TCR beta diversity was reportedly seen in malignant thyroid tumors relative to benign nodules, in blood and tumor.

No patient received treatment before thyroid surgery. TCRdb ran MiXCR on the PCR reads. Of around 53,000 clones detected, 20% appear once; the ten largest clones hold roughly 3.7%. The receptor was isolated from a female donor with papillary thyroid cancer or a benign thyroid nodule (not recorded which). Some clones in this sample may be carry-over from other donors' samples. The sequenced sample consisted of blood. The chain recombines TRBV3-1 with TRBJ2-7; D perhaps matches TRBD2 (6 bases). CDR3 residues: CASSQEGGTYEQYF. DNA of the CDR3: TGTGCCAGCAGCCAAGAGGGGGGTACCTACGAGCAGTACTTC.